This TCR beta chain was captured in a study of memory CD4+ T cells and cytomegalovirus serostatus (dated by TCRdb to 2018 to 2020). Study-level background: The cohort included some 35 healthy adults from Belgium, of whom 9 were CMV seropositive and roughly 24 were CMV seronegative. To replicate a published TCR-based CMV serostatus classifier, the researchers sequenced the CD4+ memory TCRbeta repertoires of a Belgian cohort whose cytomegalovirus serostatus was known.

The Quick-DNA Microprep Kit was used to extract genomic DNA from the sorted cells. Amplification of TCRbeta DNA was done with the immunoSEQ hsTCRbeta kit, following the protocol from the manufacturer. An Illumina MiSeq instrument was used to sequence the TCRbeta libraries. The authors' analysis ran thus. Once out-of-frame sequences had been removed, about 2,000,000 distinct TCRbeta sequences were left, which works out to an average of approximately 70,000 per individual. Two values were used to score each individual: the count of 164 previously reported CMV-associated TCRbeta sequences and the total count of productive distinct TCRbeta sequences. A beta-binomial model was reimplemented in Python, and scikit-learn random forests with default parameters were trained on US cohort data. Classifier performance on the Belgian cohort was reported as the median AUC with percentile confidence intervals calculated over 10,000 bootstrap iterations. Here the immuneACCESS table is served through TCRdb, limited to in-frame sequences with V and J called. Missing clones are a known gap in these copies; in checked studies unresolved V genes cover under half, and the rest lacks a known reason. V, J and clone size are taken as reported in that table, and D and trimming were inferred from the DNA itself. The sample table records 61,000 or so clones; roughly 80% of these occur just once. The ten largest clones take up approximately 0.5% of the sample.

Here is what the overall study found, with its caveats: Only CD4+CD45RO+ memory cells were sequenced, in contrast to the original study, which included naive and memory CD4+ and CD8+ populations. On the Belgian cohort, the classifier built on the original framework reached a median bootstrapped AUC of about 0.95, with a 95% CI of 0.76-1.00. The results were interpreted as suggesting that the CMV-associated TCR signature is mostly present in the CD4+ memory repertoire. For predicting CMV serostatus, the median bootstrapped AUC was about 0.96 using the original framework and approximately 0.91 using a US-trained random forest. Of 164 previously reported CMV-associated TCRbeta sequences, 67 appeared in the CD4+ memory repertoires, each in one to five individuals.

Worth noting for this clone: Its cognate antigen has yet to be identified. No clone much larger than this one lies a single base away; base qualities are absent.

A FACSAria II was used to sort memory CD4+ T cells, defined as single viable CD3+CD4+CD8-CD45RO+ cells. CMV serostatus was determined using a Roche Elecsys assay that detects serum IgG against CMV pp150, pp28, p38 and p52. Once the samples were thawed, total CD4+ T cells were enriched through positive selection using CD4 magnetic microbeads. The samples came from a separate study whose specific focus was interrogating the CD4+ T cell memory repertoire. Peripheral blood mononuclear cells were isolated and cryopreserved according to standard operating procedures, and serum was kept at -80 degrees C. Staining used CD3-PerCP (BW264/56), CD4-APC (RPA-T4), CD45RO-PE (UCHT1) and CD8-Pacific Orange (3B5) antibodies, with Sytox blue excluding non-viable cells. Sequenced input: memory CD4+ T cells from blood. The receptor comes from an adult in good health and CMV-seronegative. Some clones in this sample may be carry-over from other donors' samples.

The CDR3 here reads CASSTGFTNEKLFF. The DNA sequence is TGCGCCAGCTCGACAGGGTTCACTAATGAAAAACTGTTTTTT. Recombination joined TRBV5-1 with TRBJ1-4, and 7 junction bases match TRBD1. Trimmed from V: 7 bases; trimmed from J: 2 bases; junction bases lacking a gene match: 5. The CDR3 runs 14 amino acids, cysteine and phenylalanine included. Only the CDR3 part of the read is kept: 42 bases, read in frame from the first base. The CDR1 and CDR2 encoded by the germline V gene are SGHRS and YFSETQ.